These 12 T cell receptor beta chains originate from one sample sequenced in a study of blood T cell repertoires in COVID-19. Generated by immunoSEQ multiplex PCR, the TCRdb table keeps only in-frame clones and is missing some. The sample has more than 85,000 clones, about 80% seen once. The sample comprised peripheral blood. The receptors stem from an elderly man with acute or convalescent COVID-19.

This rearrangement joins TRBV7-6 to TRBJ1-5; D is uncertain. V was cut by 1 base and J by 7 bases, with 14 bases left in between. CDR3 size: 15 residues. Germline values: CDR1 SGHVS, CDR2 FNYEAQ. The DNA for the CDR3 is TGTGCCAGCAGCTTAGGAGAGGGAGGGAACCAGCCCCAGCATTTT. Amino acid sequence: CASSLGEGGNQPQHF.

This chain uses TRBV7-6 with TRBJ2-7; possible D gene TRBD2, 5 bases. Germline loops: CDR1 SGHVS, CDR2 FNYEAQ. Trimming took off 4 bases at V and 4 bases at J, with 8 bases between the two ends. The CDR3 runs 12 residues. The CDR3 here is CASSSEGYEQYF. CDR3 DNA sequence: TGTGCCAGCAGCTCCGAGGGATACGAGCAGTACTTC. Based on the CDR3 plus reference TRBV7-6 and TRBJ2-7, the full variable domain is GAGVSQSPRYKVTKRGQDVALRCDPISGHVSLYWYRQALGQGPEFLTYFNYEAQQDKSGLPNDRFSAERPEGSISTLTIQRTEQRDSAMYRCASSSEGYEQYFGPGTRLTVT.

J is TRBJ2-2 and V is TRBV11-3; 10 nucleotides align to TRBD2. CDR3 length: 17 amino acids. J was trimmed by 7 bases and V by 5 bases; bases with no gene match: 13. Germline-derived CDR1 and CDR2 are SGHNT and YENEEA. CDR3 region: CASSPGLAPNEGGELFF. Here the CDR3 DNA reads TGTGCCAGCAGCCCGGGACTAGCGCCCAATGAGGGCGGGGAGCTGTTTTTT. Full variable domain (outside the CDR3, taken from reference TRBV11-3 and TRBJ2-2): EAGVVQSPRYKIIEKKQPVAFWCNPISGHNTLYWYLQNLGQGPELLIRYENEEAVDDSQLPKDRFSAERLKGVDSTLKIQPAELGDSAVYLCASSPGLAPNEGGELFFGEGSRLTVL.

This sequence joins TRBV30 and TRBJ2-5, with 9 bases that match TRBD1. The V segment lost 2 bases and the J segment 5 bases; nucleotides outside the gene matches: 3. Germline lookup yields CDR1 GTSNPN and CDR2 SVGIG (reference sequence). CDR3 length equals 13 residues. CDR3 DNA sequence: TGTGCCTGGAGTCTCGGACAGGGGGAGACCCAGTACTTC. It specifies CAWSLGQGETQYF.

J is TRBJ1-1 and V is TRBV4-1; TRBD1 might be the D (5 bases). From germline, CDR1 is MGHRA and CDR2 YSYEKL. Trimming cost V 0 bases and J 1 base, with 15 bases left between them. The CDR3 loop spans 17 amino acids. CDR3 sequence reads: CASSQELGGPSNTEAFF. In DNA, the CDR3 is TGCGCCAGCAGCCAAGAACTCGGGGGACCCTCGAACACTGAAGCTTTCTTT.

V usage is TRBV15 and J usage is TRBJ1-1; unclear D gene. V was cut by 4 bases and J by 6 bases, with 9 bases left in between. Germline values: CDR1 LNHNV, CDR2 YYDKDF (reference sequence). CDR3 length equals 12 residues. For the CDR3, the DNA is TGTGCCACCAGCACCCTACTCTCTGAAGCTTTCTTT. Its translation is CATSTLLSEAFF.

The chain recombines TRBV7-2 with TRBJ2-3; no clear D. This CDR3 has 12 residues. Germline CDR1 and CDR2: SGHTA and FQGNSA. Trimming left V 3 bases short and J 2 bases short, with 3 bases between. Here the CDR3 reads CASSFFTDTQYF. CDR3 sequence (DNA): TGTGCCAGCAGCTTCTTCACAGATACGCAGTATTTT.

This clone was detected once. The gene calls are TRBV2 and TRBJ2-3, with 9 bases lining up with TRBD2. Unmatched junction bases numbered 9, after V lost 7 bases and J lost 4 bases. Germline lookup yields CDR1 SNHLY and CDR2 FYNNEI. The CDR3 covers 15 residues. For the CDR3, the DNA is TGTGCCAGCACCCCCCGGCGGGGGGGCTCAGATACGCAGTATTTT. Translation: CASTPRRGGSDTQYF.

V usage is TRBV7-8 and J usage is TRBJ2-1; 12 bases are shared with TRBD2. CDR3 length: 16 amino acids. The ends lost 5 bases at V and 7 bases at J; junction bases unmatched: 9. The germline V gene has CDR1 SGHVS and CDR2 FQNEAQ. This chain's CDR3 is CASSPHSSGRGNEQFF. The CDR3 region has the DNA TGTGCCAGCAGCCCCCATTCTAGCGGGAGGGGTAATGAGCAGTTCTTC.

The chain carries TRBV6-6 and TRBJ2-3, with no clear D. In germline, CDR1 is MNHNY, CDR2 SVGAGI (reference sequence). V gave up 5 bases and J gave up 3 bases, with 12 bases separating them. This CDR3 is 14 amino acids long. In DNA form, the CDR3 reads TGTGCCAGCAGTAACCCCGGTTGGACAGATACGCAGTATTTT. Protein product: CASSNPGWTDTQYF.

The rearrangement uses TRBV27 and TRBJ2-7; 8 bases are shared with TRBD2. Germline V lookup: CDR1 MNHEY, CDR2 SMNVEV (reference sequence). V shed 5 bases and J 9 bases; nucleotides not matched to a gene: 6. The CDR3 loop spans 12 amino acids. The CDR3 reads CASSRRGGPQYF. DNA for the CDR3: TGTGCCAGCAGTCGCCGGGGGGGCCCGCAGTACTTC.

This clone was counted once. The CDR3 is CASSFLAGGTDTQYF. The DNA for the CDR3 is TGCGCCAGCAGCTTCTTAGCGGGAGGAACAGATACGCAGTATTTT. This chain joins TRBV5-1 and TRBJ2-3, with 10 bases lining up with TRBD2. This CDR3 is 15 amino acids long. The trim removed 2 bases at V and 3 bases at J, leaving 3 bases unmatched. The V gene's germline CDR1 is SGHRS and CDR2 YFSETQ.